The next 13 T cell receptor beta chains were all read from a single sample in a study of blood T cell repertoires in COVID-19 (dated by TCRdb to between 2020 and 2021). The library was prepared using the immunoSEQ multiplex PCR assay. Held by TCRdb, this immuneACCESS table contains in-frame sequences only and omits some clones. Under half of the omission traces to an unresolved V gene where checked; the cause of the rest is unknown. The table for this sample lists over 150,000 clones; 85% to 90% of them were counted only once. About 0.96% of the sample belongs to the ten largest clones. Sequencing used peripheral blood. The receptors were gathered from a woman younger than 35 who had recovered from COVID-19.

The chain combines TRBV7-9 with TRBJ2-7; 9 nucleotides align to TRBD1. Per germline, CDR1 SEHNR and CDR2 FQNEAQ (reference sequence). The CDR3 extends over 14 amino acids. The V segment lost 4 bases and the J segment 2 bases; nucleotides outside the gene matches: 3. CDR3 amino acids: CASSSGQGPYEQYF. The DNA for the CDR3 is TGTGCCAGCAGCTCGGGACAGGGTCCCTACGAGCAGTACTTC.

The chain couples TRBV7-6 to TRBJ1-3; TRBD1 might be the D (5 bases). Germline V gene sequence: CDR1 SGHVS, CDR2 FNYEAQ. Trimming left V 2 bases short and J 4 bases short, with 18 bases between. This CDR3 is built from 17 residues. The CDR3 loop is CASSLWVPGEGGNTIYF. CDR3 bases: TGTGCCAGCAGCTTATGGGTTCCGGGGGAGGGAGGAAACACCATATATTTT.

The chain links TRBV7-8 to TRBJ2-7; TRBD2 is a possible D gene (6 bases). CDR1 SGHVS and CDR2 FQNEAQ come from the germline V gene. Trimming removed 7 bases from V and 2 bases from J, with 18 bases in between. This CDR3 contains 15 residues. The CDR3 region has the DNA TGTGCCAGCACCCTGAACCGGGACTTCACCTACGAGCAGTACTTC. Translating gives CASTLNRDFTYEQYF.

This clone was detected only once. The V gene is TRBV27, the J gene TRBJ1-2; 9 bases are shared with TRBD1. The length of the CDR3 is 13 residues. Germline CDR1 is MNHEY and CDR2 is SMNVEV (reference sequence). The J segment lost 4 bases and the V segment lost 8 bases, leaving 5 bases of the junction unmatched. CDR3 DNA sequence: TGTGCCAGCGGGGACAGGGCCTCCTATGGCTACACCTTC. The encoded protein is CASGDRASYGYTF.

This chain links TRBV5-5 with TRBJ2-7; D gene uncertain. This CDR3 comprises 12 residues. V was cut by 2 bases and J by 4 bases, with 7 bases left in between. Germline V CDR1 and CDR2: SGHKS, YYEKEE (reference sequence). CDR3 protein: CASSLFPYEQYF. The CDR3 coding sequence is TGTGCCAGCAGCTTATTCCCATACGAGCAGTACTTC.

The rearrangement uses TRBV5-6 and TRBJ2-5; D is unresolved. Trimming removed 4 bases at V and 4 bases at J, with 8 bases between. This CDR3 is built from 12 residues. Germline CDR1 is SGHDT and CDR2 is YYEEEE. The DNA of the CDR3 is TGTGCCAGCAGCCCCCTTTCAGAGACCCAGTACTTC. It translates to CASSPLSETQYF.

V usage is TRBV18 and J usage is TRBJ1-1; 9 nucleotides match TRBD1. The CDR3 is 15 residues long. V was clipped by 3 bases and J by 0 bases; unmatched bases: 2. Germline V gene lookup returns CDR1 KGHSH and CDR2 LQKENI. The CDR3 reads CASSPDRGVNTEAFF. The CDR3, as DNA: TGTGCCAGCTCACCGGACAGGGGAGTGAACACTGAAGCTTTCTTT. The full variable domain, completed using reference TRBV18 and TRBJ1-1, is NAGVMQNPRHLVRRRGQEARLRCSPMKGHSHVYWYRQLPEEGLKFMVYLQKENIIDESGMPKERFSAEFPKEGPSILRIQQVVRGDSAAYFCASSPDRGVNTEAFFGQGTRLTVV.

The chain carries TRBV27 and TRBJ2-1; D might be TRBD2 (6 bases). The V gene's germline CDR1 is MNHEY and CDR2 SMNVEV (reference sequence). The CDR3 is made up of 15 amino acids. V was pared by 0 bases and J by 9 bases, with 15 bases between. CDR3 protein: CASSLSAGTTGEQFF. The CDR3 nucleotides are TGTGCCAGCAGTTTATCAGCGGGTACAACGGGTGAGCAGTTCTTC.

CDR3 loop: CASSYQPGQGSPLHF. The CDR3 DNA is TGTGCCAGCAGTTACCAACCGGGACAGGGCTCACCCCTCCACTTT. This chain uses TRBV6-5 with TRBJ1-6, with 9 bases matching TRBD1. Germline V gene sequence: CDR1 MNHEY, CDR2 SVGAGI. V trimming: 2 bases; J trimming: 10 bases; junction bases outside the gene matches: 6. The length of the CDR3 is 15 residues.

The chain combines TRBV11-1 with TRBJ2-7; no reliable D call. The V end was cut by 1 base, the J end by 1 base, with 5 bases between. Germline CDR1 and CDR2: SGHAT and FQDESV (reference sequence). The CDR3 spans 13 residues. Written as DNA, the CDR3 is TGTGCCAGCAGCTTAGGGCAGTCCTACGAGCAGTACTTC. Its protein product is CASSLGQSYEQYF.

This clone was observed a few times. The chain uses TRBV19 and TRBJ1-4, with D possibly TRBD1 on 6 matching bases. CDR3 size: 14 residues. The germline V and J ends were trimmed by 5 bases and 8 bases, with 15 bases remaining between them. Germline V gene lookup returns CDR1 LNHDA and CDR2 SQIVND (reference sequence). CDR3 sequence reads: CASSQGRGGEKLFF. The CDR3 coding sequence is TGTGCCAGTAGTCAAGGCAGGGGCGGCGAAAAACTGTTTTTT.

The genes are TRBV4-2 and TRBJ2-1; possibly TRBD2 for D (5 bases). V was trimmed by 1 base and J by 7 bases, leaving 17 bases between them. The CDR3 runs to 16 residues. Germline V lookup: CDR1 LGHNA, CDR2 YNFKEQ. The CDR3 sequence is CASSQALSVDKNEQFF. The CDR3 DNA sequence: TGTGCCAGCAGCCAAGCTCTTAGCGTTGATAAGAATGAGCAGTTCTTC.

The CDR3 nucleotides read TGTGCCAGCAGCGTATTCGCGGGAGTAGAGACCCAGTACTTC. It yields the protein CASSVFAGVETQYF. V gene TRBV9 combines with J gene TRBJ2-5; 7 bases are a match to TRBD2. The V gene end was trimmed by 1 base and the J gene end by 4 bases; junction bases not matched to a gene: 4. Germline assignment: CDR1 SGDLS and CDR2 YYNGEE. The CDR3 length is 14 residues.